Here is one T cell receptor beta chain with its context. Its antigen is still unknown. This specimen comes from a study of identical twins. A universal primer site was created by template switching, with the cDNA bearing unique molecular identifiers. MiXCR was run by TCRdb on the 5' RACE reads, yielding one entry per CDR3 protein. The sample holds 640,000 or so distinct CDR3 sequences, approximately 6.1% seen once. Study observations and caveats: Reduced insertions were recorded for abundant cord blood beta clonotypes, with no such pattern in memory repertoires. Twins showed weaker excess sharing in their beta out-of-frame sequences. Findings depended on cross-sectional statistics rather than tracking the same donors.

Germline CDR1 is SGHNT and CDR2 is YENEEA. This CDR3 is built from 15 residues. Trimming pared 2 bases from V and 5 bases from J, leaving 12 bases between. The sample was naive T cells sorted from blood. This chain links TRBV11-3 with TRBJ1-4; D gene unclear. The clonotype originates from a man in his late teens or twenties in good health. CDR3 sequence: CASSLTVSGNEKLFF. CDR3 DNA: TGTGCCAGCAGCTTAACCGTCTCAGGAAATGAAAAACTGTTTTTT.